The 25 T cell receptor beta chains below all came from one sample that was sequenced in a study of blood T cell repertoires in COVID-19. TCRdb keeps only in-frame clones here, not all; method: immunoSEQ multiplex PCR. The sample lists under 150,000 clones; more than 80% were seen once. Material: peripheral blood. These receptors originate from a woman aged 55 to 70 with COVID-19, enrolled during active disease.

The chain recombines TRBV19 with TRBJ1-1; maybe TRBD1 (5 bases). The CDR3 has 12 amino acids. CDR1 and CDR2 from the germline V gene are LNHDA and SQIVND (reference sequence). The germline V and J ends were trimmed by 9 bases and 5 bases, with 13 bases remaining between them. CDR3: CASASPGTEAFF. The DNA for the CDR3 is TGTGCCAGCGCCTCGCCAGGGACTGAAGCTTTCTTT.

This chain connects TRBV18 to TRBJ2-1, with D maybe TRBD2 (7 bases). Germline V CDR1 and CDR2: KGHSH, LQKENI. Between the trimmed V and J ends, which lost 2 bases and 5 bases, there was a span of 13 bases. The CDR3 consists of 15 residues. The CDR3 DNA follows: TGTGCCAGCTCACCAGTAGGGGGGGCCCACAATGAGCAGTTCTTC. Its protein product is CASSPVGGAHNEQFF.

Remarks on this clone: At one end, the junction sequence differs from germline, possibly due to a read error. The chain has TRBV28 and TRBJ2-7, with 10 nucleotides matching TRBD1. Germline CDR1 is MDHEN and CDR2 is SYDVKM. The CDR3 is 14 amino acids. The CDR3 loop is CASSLRTGGSGPSF. CDR3 coding DNA: TGTGCCAGCAGTTTGCGGACAGGGGGATCCGGCCCTTCTTTC.

The rearrangement uses TRBV19 and TRBJ1-1; 8 bases agree with TRBD1. In germline, CDR1 is LNHDA, CDR2 SQIVND (reference sequence). V lost 5 bases, J lost 4 bases, and 9 bases stayed unmatched. CDR3 size: 15 residues. CDR3 nucleotide sequence: TGTGCCAGTAGTCAATCAGGGGGCCCCAGCACTGAAGCTTTCTTT. Amino acid sequence: CASSQSGGPSTEAFF.

The gene calls are TRBV2 and TRBJ1-2, with no clear D. V lost 2 bases and J lost 8, with 6 bases in between. The CDR3 loop spans 11 amino acids. The germline CDR1 and CDR2 sequences are SNHLY and FYNNEI. The CDR3 DNA follows: TGTGCCAGCAGTGAAAGCGGGGGCTACACCTTC. Translation gives CASSESGGYTF.

This clone was recorded only once. V gene TRBV11-2 combines with J gene TRBJ2-7; TRBD2 might be the D (5 bases). From germline, CDR1 is SGHAT and CDR2 FQNNGV. This CDR3 has 13 amino acids. Between the trimmed V and J ends, which lost 3 bases and 3 bases, there was a span of 9 bases. The CDR3 spells CASSFPGNYEQYF. CDR3 DNA sequence: TGTGCCAGCAGCTTTCCGGGGAACTACGAGCAGTACTTC.

The chain employs TRBV27 and TRBJ1-1; D unclear. This CDR3 region has 13 residues. In germline, CDR1 is MNHEY, CDR2 SMNVEV (reference sequence). The germline V and J ends were trimmed by 3 bases and 4 bases, with 9 bases remaining between them. The CDR3 nucleotides read TGTGCCAGCAGTTTGAGAGTCCTCACTGAAGCTTTCTTT. Translation: CASSLRVLTEAFF.

The J gene is TRBJ2-3, the V gene TRBV6-4, with D possibly being TRBD2 (5 bases). This CDR3 spans 15 amino acids. The germline gives CDR1 MRHNA, CDR2 SNTAGT. V was pared by 4 bases and J by 0 bases, with 11 bases between. This CDR3 is CASSGTRASTDTQYF. The CDR3, as DNA: TGTGCCAGCAGTGGGACGCGGGCCAGCACAGATACGCAGTATTTT.

The rearrangement uses TRBV12-3 or TRBV12-4 and TRBJ2-1; perhaps TRBD1 as D (5 bases). The CDR3 totals 13 residues. The V end lost 6 bases, the J end lost 2 bases, and 8 bases lay between the germline ends. CDR3 sequence reads: CASRGDTYNEQFF. The CDR3 DNA is TGTGCCAGCAGAGGGGATACCTACAATGAGCAGTTCTTC.

V and J are TRBV25-1 and TRBJ2-1; 12 nucleotides line up with TRBD1. Germline values: CDR1 MGHDK, CDR2 SYGVNS. The length of the CDR3 is 16 residues. The V segment lost 7 bases and the J segment 6 bases; nucleotides outside the gene matches: 10. CDR3: CASIGPGQGAFNEQFF. CDR3 bases: TGTGCCAGCATAGGCCCGGGACAGGGGGCGTTCAATGAGCAGTTCTTC.

The gene calls are TRBV15 and TRBJ2-7; D unresolved. Germline CDR1 reads LNHNV; CDR2 reads YYDKDF (reference sequence). The ends were cut back, 0 bases at V and 4 bases at J, with 13 bases in the middle. The length of the CDR3 is 15 residues. As DNA, the CDR3 is TGTGCCACCAGCAGAGAGAGTCATGGCGGATACGAGCAGTACTTC. It encodes CATSRESHGGYEQYF.

The chain couples TRBV19 to TRBJ1-4, with unresolved D. V was pared by 5 bases and J by 8 bases, with 6 bases between. This CDR3 comprises 11 residues. The germline V gene encodes CDR1 LNHDA and CDR2 SQIVND (reference sequence). The CDR3 protein is CASSFGEKLFF. DNA for the CDR3: TGTGCCAGTAGTTTCGGGGAAAAACTGTTTTTT.

This chain uses TRBV6-5 with TRBJ2-3, with no clear D. This CDR3 contains 10 residues. V was pared by 10 bases and J by 4 bases, with 6 bases between. Germline V gives CDR1 MNHEY, CDR2 SVGAGI. CDR3 sequence reads: CATLADTQYF. The CDR3 DNA reads as TGTGCCACCCTCGCAGATACGCAGTATTTT.

The chain is built from TRBV27 and TRBJ1-2; tentatively, D is TRBD1 (5 bases). CDR1 and CDR2 from the germline V gene are MNHEY and SMNVEV (reference sequence). The CDR3 consists of 17 residues. V shed 6 bases and J shed 5 bases, with 25 bases lying between them. CDR3 loop: CASRNPRQSTDRYGYTF. DNA for the CDR3: TGTGCCAGCAGGAACCCGAGACAGTCTACCGATCGGTATGGCTACACCTTC.

V gene TRBV4-1 combines with J gene TRBJ2-1, with a possible D match to TRBD2 (6 bases). The CDR3 has 16 amino acids. The V and J ends lost 3 bases and 5 bases respectively, with 17 bases between them. Germline V lookup: CDR1 MGHRA, CDR2 YSYEKL. The CDR3 loop is CASSQTRVAEDNEQFF. The CDR3 nucleotides are TGCGCCAGCAGCCAGACTAGAGTGGCGGAAGACAATGAGCAGTTCTTC.

The chain has TRBV7-9 and TRBJ1-1, with 8 bases lining up with TRBD1. Trimming took 7 bases from V and 1 from J; bases not matched to a gene: 5. CDR3 length: 14 residues. Germline-derived CDR1 and CDR2 are SEHNR and FQNEAQ (reference sequence). CDR3 region: CASTSDRANTEAFF. The CDR3 coding sequence is TGTGCCAGCACCTCGGACAGGGCGAACACTGAAGCTTTCTTT.

This chain uses TRBV10-3 with TRBJ1-1; TRBD1 is a possible D gene (5 bases). Between the trimmed V and J ends, which lost 0 bases and 0 bases, there was a span of 8 bases. Per the germline V gene, CDR1 is ENHRY and CDR2 is SYGVKD. The CDR3 is 15 amino acids. For the CDR3, the DNA is TGTGCCATCAGTGAGTCGAAGGGGTTGAACACTGAAGCTTTCTTT. Its translation is CAISESKGLNTEAFF.

This rearrangement joins TRBV19 to TRBJ1-3; tentatively, D is TRBD1 (5 bases). Trimming cost V 6 bases and J 0 bases, with 12 bases left between them. The germline CDR1 and CDR2 sequences are LNHDA and SQIVND (reference sequence). This CDR3 has 15 residues. CDR3 DNA: TGTGCCAGTAGCCAACAGGTCCACTCTGGAAACACCATATATTTT. Amino acid sequence: CASSQQVHSGNTIYF.

The chain carries TRBV15 and TRBJ2-1, with a weak D call TRBD2 (6 bases). The CDR3 loop spans 15 amino acids. Trimming removed 2 bases at V and 5 bases at J, with 13 bases between. The germline CDR1 and CDR2 sequences are LNHNV and YYDKDF (reference sequence). The CDR3 spells CATSRKRGGDNEQFF. The CDR3 coding sequence is TGTGCCACCAGCAGAAAGAGAGGAGGGGACAATGAGCAGTTCTTC.

This clone was observed a few times. This rearrangement joins TRBV6-1 to TRBJ2-4, with TRBD2 identical over 12 bases. The CDR3 consists of 15 residues. Germline trimming cut 2 bases from V and 4 bases from J; bases unmatched to any gene: 0. Germline loops: CDR1 MNHNS, CDR2 SASEGT. The CDR3 region is CASSELAGGKNIQYF. Written as DNA, the CDR3 is TGTGCCAGCAGTGAACTAGCGGGGGGGAAAAACATTCAGTACTTC.

The chain has TRBV6-5 and TRBJ1-3; D remains unclear. Germline V CDR1 and CDR2: MNHEY, SVGAGI. The V and J ends lost 0 bases and 3 bases respectively, with 6 bases between them. The CDR3 length is 14 residues. CDR3 loop: CASSYSQIGNTIYF. CDR3 DNA sequence: TGTGCCAGCAGTTACTCCCAGATTGGAAACACCATATATTTT.

The rearrangement links TRBV7-8 to TRBJ1-1; TRBD1 matches at 7 bases. Germline assignment: CDR1 SGHVS and CDR2 FQNEAQ. The length of the CDR3 is 15 residues. V gave up 1 base and J gave up 5 bases; unmatched junction bases: 7. The CDR3, as DNA: TGTGCCAGCAGCTTAGTGTCACAGGGGTATACTGAAGCTTTCTTT. Protein sequence: CASSLVSQGYTEAFF.

The rearrangement joins TRBV5-4 to TRBJ2-7; TRBD1 is a possible D gene (5 bases). Deletions cut 10 bases from V and 0 bases from J, with 14 bases between. The CDR3 spans 13 residues. Germline V CDR1 and CDR2: SGHNT, YYREEE (reference sequence). The CDR3 here is CAVGQPSSYEQYF. CDR3 nucleotide sequence: TGTGCCGTGGGGCAGCCGAGCTCCTACGAGCAGTACTTC.

V gene TRBV7-8 combines with J gene TRBJ2-7, with D possibly TRBD2 on 5 matching bases. The CDR3 totals 14 residues. V lost 1 base and J lost 6, with 13 bases in between. Germline V gene sequence: CDR1 SGHVS, CDR2 FQNEAQ. This CDR3 reads CASSLDLRGGEQYF. CDR3 coding DNA: TGTGCCAGCAGCTTAGACCTCCGGGGTGGCGAGCAGTACTTC.

Only one count was recorded for this clone. An end of the junction differs from the germline gene, which may be a read error. This specimen includes other DNA sequences encoding the same CDR3. The J gene is TRBJ2-7, the V gene TRBV18; D remains ambiguous. Looked up from germline, CDR1 is KGHSH and CDR2 is LQKENI. The CDR3 consists of 13 residues. The CDR3 reads CASSPPSSYEQYF. CDR3 DNA: TGTGCCAGCTCTCCACCCAGCTCCTACGAGCAGTACTTC.